The 3 T cell receptor beta chains below all came from one sample that was sequenced in a study of cytomegalovirus exposure and HLA in healthy donors. PCR amplification relied on 60 Vbeta primers (plus 13 Jbeta primers). Method: immunoSEQ multiplex PCR; TCRdb's copy keeps in-frame clones and lacks some. Among about 160,000 clones listed, about 83% were seen once. Sequenced input: PBMCs. Every receptor here comes from a woman aged 25 to 39 in good health and CMV-seronegative.

The chain recombines TRBV20-1 with TRBJ2-1; D possibly corresponds to TRBD2 (6 bases). Germline CDR1 is DFQATT and CDR2 is SNEGSKA (reference sequence). The CDR3 is 8 amino acids. The CDR3: CSGSPQFF. The DNA for the CDR3 is TGCAGCGGGAGCCCGCAGTTCTTC.

The chain joins TRBV19 to TRBJ1-6, with 9 bases identical to TRBD1. CDR3 length: 14 amino acids. CDR1 is LNHDA, CDR2 SQIVND, per germline (reference sequence). Unmatched junction bases numbered 7, after V lost 9 bases and J lost 7 bases. CDR3 residues: CASQAGTGNSPLHF. CDR3 in DNA: TGTGCCAGCCAGGCCGGGACAGGGAATTCACCCCTCCACTTT.

The rearrangement uses TRBV15 and TRBJ1-1; 7 nucleotides line up with TRBD1. V dropped 6 bases and J dropped 6; count of bases not matched to a gene: 10. CDR3 length: 14 residues. Germline CDR1 reads LNHNV; CDR2 reads YYDKDF (reference sequence). As DNA, the CDR3 is TGTGCCACCAGTTCGACCACAGGGGTAGCTGAAGCTTTCTTT. Its protein product is CATSSTTGVAEAFF.